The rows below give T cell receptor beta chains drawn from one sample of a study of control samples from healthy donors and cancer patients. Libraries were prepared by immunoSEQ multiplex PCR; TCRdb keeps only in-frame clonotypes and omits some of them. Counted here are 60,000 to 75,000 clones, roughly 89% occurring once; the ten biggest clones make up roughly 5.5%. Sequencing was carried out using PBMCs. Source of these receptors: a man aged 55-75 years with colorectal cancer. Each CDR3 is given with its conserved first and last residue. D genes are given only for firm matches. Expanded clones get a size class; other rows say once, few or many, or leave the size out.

CDR3nt: TGTGCCAGCAGCTCCCCGGACAGTCCCGGCTACACCTTC; CDR3aa: CASSSPDSPGYTF; v_gene: TRBV7-3; abundance: -; d_gene: -; j_gene: TRBJ1-2; len: 13
CDR3nt: TGTGCCAGCAGCCGGGACAGGGGGAACTATGGCTACACCTTC; CDR3aa: CASSRDRGNYGYTF; v_gene: TRBV7-8; abundance: -; d_gene: TRBD1; j_gene: TRBJ1-2; len: 14
CDR3nt: TGTGCCAGCAGCTTAGCGGGCAGAGCGACCCAAGAGACCCAGTACTTC; CDR3aa: CASSLAGRATQETQYF; v_gene: TRBV7-8; abundance: -; d_gene: -; j_gene: TRBJ2-5; len: 16
CDR3nt: TGTGCCACCAGCCAACGACAGGGAGGGGAGCAGTACTTC; CDR3aa: CATSQRQGGEQYF; v_gene: TRBV15; abundance: -; d_gene: -; j_gene: TRBJ2-7; len: 13
CDR3nt: TGTGCCAGCAGCCAAGACCGGGGCGGGGGCGAGCAGTACTTC; CDR3aa: CASSQDRGGGEQYF; v_gene: TRBV5-4; abundance: -; d_gene: TRBD2; j_gene: TRBJ2-7; len: 14
CDR3nt: TGTGCCAGCTCACAACAGGGGGCAAACTATGGCTACACCTTC; CDR3aa: CASSQQGANYGYTF; v_gene: TRBV18; abundance: -; d_gene: TRBD1; j_gene: TRBJ1-2; len: 14
CDR3nt: TGTGCCATCAGTGAGCCGGGACAGACCTACGAGCAGTACTTC; CDR3aa: CAISEPGQTYEQYF; v_gene: TRBV10-3; abundance: -; d_gene: TRBD1; j_gene: TRBJ2-7; len: 14
CDR3nt: TGTGCCAGCAGCAAGACAGGGACCGGGGAGCTGTTTTTT; CDR3aa: CASSKTGTGELFF; v_gene: TRBV11-2; abundance: -; d_gene: TRBD1; j_gene: TRBJ2-2; len: 13
CDR3nt: TGTGCCAGCAGTGCAGGAAATTCGCAGCCCCAGCATTTT; CDR3aa: CASSAGNSQPQHF; v_gene: TRBV12-3/TRBV12-4; abundance: -; d_gene: -; j_gene: TRBJ1-5; len: 13
CDR3nt: TGTGCCAGCAGTTACAGGGGGCGCACGACAGATACGCAGTATTTT; CDR3aa: CASSYRGRTTDTQYF; v_gene: TRBV6-5; abundance: -; d_gene: TRBD1; j_gene: TRBJ2-3; len: 15
CDR3nt: TGTGCCAGCAGCCCCGCCTACTATGGCTACACCTTC; CDR3aa: CASSPAYYGYTF; v_gene: TRBV12-3/TRBV12-4; abundance: -; d_gene: -; j_gene: TRBJ1-2; len: 12
CDR3nt: TGTGCCAGCAGTTACTACTCGGAGACCCAGTACTTC; CDR3aa: CASSYYSETQYF; v_gene: TRBV6-2/TRBV6-3; abundance: -; d_gene: -; j_gene: TRBJ2-5; len: 12
CDR3nt: TGTGCCAGCAGTTTAGAGGGCACCGGGGAGCTGTTTTTT; CDR3aa: CASSLEGTGELFF; v_gene: TRBV12-3/TRBV12-4; abundance: -; d_gene: -; j_gene: TRBJ2-2; len: 13
CDR3nt: TGTGCCAGTAGTTCCCGGACGGGTGGGACACGAAGCTCTGGAAACACCATATATTTT; CDR3aa: CASSSRTGGTRSSGNTIYF; v_gene: TRBV19; abundance: -; d_gene: -; j_gene: TRBJ1-3; len: 19
CDR3nt: TGTGCCAGCAGCGCCACAGGGGGCTCGGAGACCCAGTACTTC; CDR3aa: CASSATGGSETQYF; v_gene: TRBV9; abundance: -; d_gene: TRBD1; j_gene: TRBJ2-5; len: 14
CDR3nt: TGTGCCAGCAGCGTATGGGGGGGCGCCACTGAAGCTTTCTTT; CDR3aa: CASSVWGGATEAFF; v_gene: TRBV9; abundance: -; d_gene: -; j_gene: TRBJ1-1; len: 14
CDR3nt: TGTGTCAGCAGTCTCAGAGCGGGGGGAACAGATACGCAGTATTTT; CDR3aa: CVSSLRAGGTDTQYF; v_gene: TRBV6-4; abundance: -; d_gene: TRBD2; j_gene: TRBJ2-3; len: 15
CDR3nt: TGTGCCAGCTCACCCTACGTCCCGGGACAGGGATCCTATGGCTACACCTTC; CDR3aa: CASSPYVPGQGSYGYTF; v_gene: TRBV18; abundance: -; d_gene: TRBD1; j_gene: TRBJ1-2; len: 17
CDR3nt: TGTGCCAGCAGCTCCCTCAAGGGTAGCACCGGACTTAACACCGGGGAGCTGTTTTTT; CDR3aa: CASSSLKGSTGLNTGELFF; v_gene: TRBV7-9; abundance: once; d_gene: -; j_gene: TRBJ2-2; len: 19
CDR3nt: TGTGCCAGCAGCCTAGGCGCCTACGAGCAGTACTTC; CDR3aa: CASSLGAYEQYF; v_gene: TRBV5-6; abundance: once; d_gene: -; j_gene: TRBJ2-7; len: 12
CDR3nt: TGTGCCAGCAGCTTGGAGTGGGGTTCCGATACGCAGTATTTT; CDR3aa: CASSLEWGSDTQYF; v_gene: TRBV5-5; abundance: -; d_gene: -; j_gene: TRBJ2-3; len: 14
CDR3nt: TGTGCCAGCAGCTTATCGTCTAGCGGGGGGCCTGGGGATACGCAGTATTTT; CDR3aa: CASSLSSSGGPGDTQYF; v_gene: TRBV7-9; abundance: -; d_gene: TRBD2; j_gene: TRBJ2-3; len: 17
CDR3nt: TGTGCCAGCAAGTTCAGGATTAACACTGAAGCTTTCTTT; CDR3aa: CASKFRINTEAFF; v_gene: TRBV6-5; abundance: -; d_gene: -; j_gene: TRBJ1-1; len: 13
CDR3nt: TGTGCCAGCAGCTTGTTCTCCGGCTCCTACAATGAGCAGTTCTTC; CDR3aa: CASSLFSGSYNEQFF; v_gene: TRBV5-6; abundance: -; d_gene: -; j_gene: TRBJ2-1; len: 15
CDR3nt: TGTGCCAGCAGCGTAGATGGAGCGCATCAGCCCCAGCATTTT; CDR3aa: CASSVDGAHQPQHF; v_gene: TRBV9; abundance: -; d_gene: -; j_gene: TRBJ1-5; len: 14
CDR3nt: TGTGCCAGCAGCTCAAGTTGGGGGGTGGTTGATCAGCCCCAGCATTTT; CDR3aa: CASSSSWGVVDQPQHF; v_gene: TRBV7-9; abundance: -; d_gene: -; j_gene: TRBJ1-5; len: 16
CDR3nt: TGTGCCAGCAGCTGGGGGACAGGCCCGAACGAGCAGTACTTC; CDR3aa: CASSWGTGPNEQYF; v_gene: TRBV5-6; abundance: -; d_gene: TRBD1; j_gene: TRBJ2-7; len: 14
CDR3nt: TGCAGTCCCTACCAGAACACTGAAGCTTTCTTT; CDR3aa: CSPYQNTEAFF; v_gene: TRBV20-1; abundance: -; d_gene: -; j_gene: TRBJ1-1; len: 11
CDR3nt: TGTGCCAGCAGCTTAGAACTGCCTTTGGGGGAATCCTACGAGCAGTACTTC; CDR3aa: CASSLELPLGESYEQYF; v_gene: TRBV11-3; abundance: -; d_gene: -; j_gene: TRBJ2-7; len: 17
CDR3nt: TGTGCCAGCAGCCCCCGACCGGACAGGGACTATGGCTACACCTTC; CDR3aa: CASSPRPDRDYGYTF; v_gene: TRBV9; abundance: -; d_gene: TRBD1; j_gene: TRBJ1-2; len: 15
CDR3nt: TGTGCCAGCAGTTTACAGGGGGGGTTGTATAATGGCTACACCTTC; CDR3aa: CASSLQGGLYNGYTF; v_gene: TRBV28; abundance: -; d_gene: TRBD1; j_gene: TRBJ1-2; len: 15